This is a list of T cell receptor beta chains from one sample in a study of T cell responses to AZD1222 COVID-19 vaccine. Assay used: immunoSEQ multiplex PCR; TCRdb lists only in-frame clones, some missing. The sample consists of 90,000 to 120,000 clones, 75% to 95% of them appearing once. Sequences were derived from peripheral blood, sampled 28 days after the second AZD1222 dose. These receptors all come from an adult who received the AZD1222 COVID-19 vaccine. CDR3s include the opening cysteine and the closing phenylalanine or tryptophan. A D gene is named only where the DNA matches it firmly. For some rows the clone size is stated as once, few or many, or as a class when expanded; others skip it.

J gene | D gene | clone size | V gene | CDR3 protein | CDR3 DNA
TRBJ2-2 | . | once | TRBV2 | CASRLTGELFF | TGTGCCAGCAGACTCACCGGGGAGCTGTTTTTT
TRBJ2-7 | . | . | TRBV14 | CASSQVGSSLEQYF | TGTGCCAGCAGCCAAGTTGGGAGTTCCCTCGAGCAGTACTTC
TRBJ1-2 | TRBD1 | few | TRBV29-1 | CSAGTELYGYTF | TGCAGCGCCGGGACAGAACTTTATGGCTACACCTTC
TRBJ1-2 | TRBD1 | . | TRBV5-5 | CASSFLDRGYGYTF | TGTGCCAGCAGTTTCCTGGACAGGGGGTATGGCTACACCTTC
TRBJ1-5 | TRBD1 | . | TRBV14 | CASSGQGKGQPQHF | TGTGCCAGCTCGGGACAGGGAAAAGGTCAGCCCCAGCATTTT
TRBJ1-1 | TRBD1 | . | TRBV12-3/TRBV12-4 | CASSWTGGDVAFF | TGTGCCAGCAGTTGGACAGGGGGCGACGTGGCTTTCTTT
TRBJ2-2 | . | . | TRBV14 | CASSQRKVLYTGELFF | TGTGCCAGCAGCCAGCGAAAGGTTTTATACACCGGGGAGCTGTTTTTT
TRBJ1-5 | . | . | TRBV25-1 | CASSEDFGNQPQHF | TGTGCCAGCAGTGAAGACTTCGGAAATCAGCCCCAGCATTTT
TRBJ2-1 | TRBD1 | few | TRBV5-4 | CASSRSGTERNEQFF | TGTGCCAGCAGCCGGTCCGGGACAGAACGCAATGAGCAGTTCTTC
TRBJ1-2 | . | . | TRBV18 | CASSPSGSYGYTF | TGTGCCAGCTCCCCTAGCGGGTCCTATGGCTACACCTTC
TRBJ1-5 | . | . | TRBV20-1 | CSASGDQPQHF | TGCAGTGCTAGCGGGGATCAGCCCCAGCATTTT
TRBJ1-4 | . | . | TRBV11-2 | CASSTSGALGEKLFF | TGTGCCAGCAGCACCTCGGGAGCCCTGGGGGAAAAACTGTTTTTT
TRBJ2-7 | TRBD2 | . | TRBV29-1 | CSAKAGGSYEQYF | TGCAGCGCTAAAGCGGGAGGGAGTTACGAGCAGTACTTC
TRBJ2-1 | . | . | TRBV3-1/TRBV3-2 | CASSEGGPRFF | TGTGCCAGCAGCGAGGGGGGCCCCCGGTTCTTC
TRBJ1-2 | TRBD1 | . | TRBV5-1 | CASSLAGQGGLYGYTF | TGCGCCAGCAGCTTGGCTGGACAGGGGGGTCTCTATGGCTACACCTTC
TRBJ1-2 | . | . | TRBV3-1/TRBV3-2 | CASSPRGLSRTGYTF | TGTGCCAGCAGCCCCAGGGGACTTTCCCGGACGGGCTACACCTTC
TRBJ1-2 | . | . | TRBV9 | CASTRAVYGYTF | TGTGCCAGCACCCGGGCTGTCTATGGCTACACCTTC
TRBJ1-4 | . | . | TRBV30 | CAWSVEKKLFF | TGTGCCTGGAGTGTGGAGAAAAAACTGTTTTTT
TRBJ2-5 | TRBD2 | . | TRBV9 | CASSVDILADQETQYF | TGTGCCAGCAGCGTAGATATACTAGCGGACCAAGAGACCCAGTACTTC
TRBJ2-7 | TRBD2 | few | TRBV4-3 | CASSQDRAGSSYEQYF | TGCGCCAGCAGCCAAGATCGAGCGGGATCCTCCTACGAGCAGTACTTC
TRBJ2-2 | . | once | TRBV6-5 | CASRPLGYTGELFF | TGTGCCAGCAGGCCTCTAGGGTACACCGGGGAGCTGTTTTTT
TRBJ2-3 | TRBD2 | . | TRBV6-5 | CAAKAAGGVDTQYF | TGTGCCGCAAAGGCCGCGGGAGGTGTAGATACGCAGTATTTT
TRBJ2-1 | TRBD2 | . | TRBV6-5 | CASSPGLALYNEQFF | TGTGCCAGCAGTCCGGGACTAGCGTTATACAATGAGCAGTTCTTC
TRBJ1-2 | . | . | TRBV24-1 | CATSDTEEGKYGYTF | TGTGCCACCAGTGATACTGAGGAGGGTAAGTATGGCTACACCTTC
TRBJ2-1 | . | . | TRBV6-1 | CASSEEGTPPFEQFF | TGTGCCAGCAGTGAAGAGGGGACCCCCCCCTTCGAGCAGTTCTTC
TRBJ2-3 | . | . | TRBV30 | CAWSGGTFGTQYF | TGTGCCTGGAGTGGGGGGACTTTTGGTACGCAGTATTTT
TRBJ1-6 | . | . | TRBV5-4 | CASSSALVANSPLHF | TGTGCCAGCAGCTCGGCCCTGGTGGCTAATTCACCCCTCCACTTT
TRBJ1-1 | . | once | TRBV6-2/TRBV6-3 | CASSTVRRNTEAFF | TGTGCCAGCAGCACCGTACGTAGGAACACTGAAGCTTTCTTT
TRBJ2-5 | TRBD1 | . | TRBV7-9 | CASRFDRAQETQYF | TGTGCCAGCAGATTCGACAGGGCCCAAGAGACCCAGTACTTC
TRBJ1-6 | TRBD1 | . | TRBV7-6 | CASSLGQGGGNSPLHF | TGTGCCAGCAGCTTAGGACAGGGTGGTGGTAATTCACCCCTCCACTTT
TRBJ1-5 | . | . | TRBV5-6 | CASSLGEKPQHF | TGTGCCAGCAGCTTGGGCGAAAAGCCCCAGCATTTT
TRBJ2-2 | TRBD1 | . | TRBV24-1 | CATSLESGGAVGELFF | TGTGCCACCAGTCTCGAATCAGGGGGCGCGGTCGGGGAGCTGTTTTTT
TRBJ2-3 | TRBD2 | . | TRBV6-5 | CASSYSGTRSTDTQYF | TGTGCCAGCAGTTACTCTGGGACTAGGAGCACAGATACGCAGTATTTT
TRBJ1-6 | . | . | TRBV27 | CASSLFFGKAPLHF | TGTGCCAGCAGTTTATTTTTCGGGAAGGCACCCCTCCACTTT
TRBJ1-1 | . | once | TRBV7-9 | CASSPQGRNTEAFF | TGTGCCAGCAGCCCACAGGGACGGAACACTGAAGCTTTCTTT
TRBJ1-2 | . | . | TRBV7-5 | CARSLSEYGYTF | TGTGCCAGAAGCCTTAGCGAATATGGCTACACCTTC
TRBJ2-6 | . | . | TRBV12-3/TRBV12-4 | CASSGPGANVLTF | TGTGCCAGTTCAGGGCCCGGGGCCAACGTCCTGACTTTC
TRBJ1-2 | TRBD1 | . | TRBV3-1/TRBV3-2 | CASRPPGGKGGYTF | TGTGCCAGCAGACCTCCAGGGGGCAAGGGAGGCTACACCTTC
TRBJ2-3 | TRBD2 | . | TRBV24-1 | CATSDPGTSGGGLTDTQYF | TGTGCCACCAGTGACCCCGGGACTAGCGGGGGGGGACTCACAGATACGCAGTATTTT
TRBJ2-2 | TRBD2 | . | TRBV5-4 | CASSPGLAGSTGELFF | TGTGCCAGCAGCCCGGGACTAGCGGGAAGTACCGGGGAGCTGTTTTTT
TRBJ1-1 | . | . | TRBV2 | CASSENTALNTEAFF | TGTGCCAGCAGTGAAAACACAGCCCTGAACACTGAAGCTTTCTTT
TRBJ1-2 | . | . | TRBV28 | CASSPTPGNAQHYGYTF | TGTGCCAGCAGTCCCACCCCCGGGAACGCACAGCACTATGGCTACACCTTC
TRBJ2-1 | . | . | TRBV11-2 | CASSFPPTGVNTEQFF | TGTGCCAGCAGCTTCCCCCCTACGGGAGTCAACACTGAGCAGTTCTTC
TRBJ1-2 | . | . | TRBV12-3/TRBV12-4 | CASSLGGRNAHTF | TGTGCCAGCAGTCTAGGGGGACGGAACGCTCACACCTTC
TRBJ2-1 | . | . | TRBV19 | CAGGSYNEQFF | TGTGCGGGAGGATCCTACAATGAGCAGTTCTTC
TRBJ2-5 | TRBD1 | . | TRBV5-1 | CASAPRTGGLETQYF | TGCGCCAGTGCTCCTCGGACAGGGGGTCTAGAGACCCAGTACTTC
TRBJ1-5 | . | . | TRBV19 | CATHGRSNQPQHF | TGTGCCACCCATGGACGTAGCAATCAGCCCCAGCATTTT
TRBJ2-2 | . | . | TRBV5-8 | CASSLWTGGELFF | TGTGCCAGCAGCCTCTGGACGGGTGGGGAGCTGTTTTTT
TRBJ2-5 | . | . | TRBV24-1 | CATSGSTRETQYF | TGTGCCACCAGTGGGAGCACTAGGGAGACCCAGTACTTC
TRBJ1-3 | TRBD1 | . | TRBV14 | CASSYPGQFSGNTIYF | TGTGCCAGCAGCTACCCGGGACAGTTTTCTGGAAACACCATATATTTT
TRBJ1-4 | . | . | TRBV7-9 | CASSVEGPHNEKLFF | TGTGCCAGCAGCGTCGAAGGGCCACATAATGAAAAACTGTTTTTT
TRBJ2-3 | . | . | TRBV27 | CASSLGPQGTDTQYF | TGTGCCAGCAGTTTGGGGCCACAAGGCACAGATACGCAGTATTTT
TRBJ2-1 | TRBD1 | . | TRBV20-1 | CSPTGAEQFF | TGCAGTCCAACAGGGGCTGAGCAGTTCTTC
TRBJ1-2 | . | . | TRBV12-3/TRBV12-4 | CASSPGAGYGYTF | TGTGCCAGCAGCCCCGGGGCCGGATATGGCTACACCTTC
TRBJ2-3 | . | . | TRBV10-3 | CAISERKPVTDTQYF | TGTGCCATCAGTGAGCGTAAACCTGTCACAGATACGCAGTATTTT
TRBJ1-2 | . | . | TRBV24-1 | CATSDRWGYTF | TGTGCCACCAGTGACCGGTGGGGCTACACCTTC
TRBJ2-5 | . | . | TRBV7-7 | CASSSGLGQETQYF | TGTGCTAGCAGCTCCGGATTGGGACAAGAGACCCAGTACTTC
TRBJ2-3 | . | . | TRBV6-2/TRBV6-3 | CASSYRSEPTDTQYF | TGTGCCAGCAGTTACCGTTCGGAGCCCACAGATACGCAGTATTTT